These T cell receptor beta chains were read from a single sample in a study of shared clonotypes between healthy human individuals. The protocol was immunoSEQ multiplex PCR, while the TCRdb copy is restricted to in-frame clones and leaves out a portion. The table includes about 1.5 million clones, about 98% detected once. The sample comprised naive CD4+ T cells sorted from blood. These receptors originate from a man aged 25 to 45 in good health. The CDR3 runs from the conserved cysteine through the conserved F or W. The order of the fields is D gene, J gene, clone size, V gene, CDR3 length, CDR3 protein, CDR3 DNA. A D gene is named only where the DNA matches it firmly. The size of a clone is reported for some rows only, either as once, few or many, or as a class for expanded clones.

D gene: TRBD1
J gene: TRBJ2-1
clone size: .
V gene: TRBV5-1
CDR3 length: 17
CDR3 protein: CASTPGPRDRGYNEQFF
CDR3 DNA: TGCGCCAGCACCCCCGGCCCCCGGGACAGGGGTTACAATGAGCAGTTCTTC

D gene: .
J gene: TRBJ1-1
clone size: .
V gene: TRBV25-1
CDR3 length: 13
CDR3 protein: CASSYFGVTEAFF
CDR3 DNA: TGTGCCAGCAGTTATTTTGGGGTCACTGAAGCTTTCTTT

D gene: TRBD2
J gene: TRBJ2-1
clone size: once
V gene: TRBV4-1
CDR3 length: 19
CDR3 protein: CASRKSGEGRITTYNEQFF
CDR3 DNA: TGCGCCAGCAGGAAGTCGGGGGAGGGGAGGATTACAACCTACAATGAGCAGTTCTTC

D gene: .
J gene: TRBJ2-7
clone size: .
V gene: TRBV7-9
CDR3 length: 12
CDR3 protein: CASSLRSYEQYF
CDR3 DNA: TGTGCCAGCAGCTTAAGATCCTACGAGCAGTACTTC

D gene: .
J gene: TRBJ2-7
clone size: .
V gene: TRBV20-1
CDR3 length: 10
CDR3 protein: CSASHYEQYF
CDR3 DNA: TGCAGTGCTAGTCATTACGAGCAGTACTTC

D gene: TRBD2
J gene: TRBJ2-5
clone size: .
V gene: TRBV9
CDR3 length: 14
CDR3 protein: CASSVYPGRETQYF
CDR3 DNA: TGTGCCAGCAGCGTATACCCCGGGAGGGAGACCCAGTACTTC

D gene: .
J gene: TRBJ1-5
clone size: .
V gene: TRBV15
CDR3 length: 16
CDR3 protein: CATSRDPQVDNQPQHF
CDR3 DNA: TGTGCCACCAGCAGAGACCCTCAGGTTGACAATCAGCCCCAGCATTTT

D gene: .
J gene: TRBJ2-7
clone size: .
V gene: TRBV6-1
CDR3 length: 13
CDR3 protein: CASTPGLIYEQYF
CDR3 DNA: TGTGCCAGCACGCCGGGACTCATATACGAGCAGTACTTC

D gene: .
J gene: TRBJ2-7
clone size: .
V gene: TRBV6-5
CDR3 length: 13
CDR3 protein: CAASDSERYEQYF
CDR3 DNA: TGTGCCGCCTCTGACTCGGAGCGGTACGAGCAGTACTTC

D gene: .
J gene: TRBJ2-3
clone size: .
V gene: TRBV4-3
CDR3 length: 15
CDR3 protein: CASSLAGTSTDTQYF
CDR3 DNA: TGCGCCAGCAGCCTTGCAGGAACTAGCACAGATACGCAGTATTTT

D gene: .
J gene: TRBJ1-1
clone size: .
V gene: TRBV19
CDR3 length: 15
CDR3 protein: CASTNNIGATTEAFF
CDR3 DNA: TGTGCCAGTACTAATAACATAGGGGCGACGACTGAAGCTTTCTTT